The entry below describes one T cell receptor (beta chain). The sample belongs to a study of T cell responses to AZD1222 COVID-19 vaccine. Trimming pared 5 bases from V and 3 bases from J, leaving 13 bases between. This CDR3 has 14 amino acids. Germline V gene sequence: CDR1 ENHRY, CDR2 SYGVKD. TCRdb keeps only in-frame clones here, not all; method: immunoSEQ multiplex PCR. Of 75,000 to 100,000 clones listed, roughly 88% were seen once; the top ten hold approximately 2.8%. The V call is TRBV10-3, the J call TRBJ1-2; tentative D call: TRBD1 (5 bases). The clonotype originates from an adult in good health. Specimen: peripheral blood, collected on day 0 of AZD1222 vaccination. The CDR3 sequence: CAISTGAADYGYTF. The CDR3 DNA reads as TGTGCCATCAGTACAGGCGCGGCAGACTATGGCTACACCTTC.